These T cell receptor beta chains were read from a single sample in a study of identical twins. In TCRdb, the 5' RACE reads were re-called with MiXCR into one record per CDR3 protein. The sample records around 100,000 distinct CDR3 sequences, under 6.5% being singletons. Sequenced input: memory T cells sorted from blood. The source of these receptors is a woman aged 45-59 years in good health. Both conserved end residues are part of each CDR3. A D gene is named only where the DNA matches it firmly. Not every row has a clone size; where given, it reads once, few, many or a size class.

cdr3_aa,cdr3_nt,d_call,j_call,v_call,clone_size
CASSGGLLILSYEQYF,TGTGCCAGCAGTGGTGGACTCCTGATACTCTCCTACGAGCAGTACTTC,NA,TRBJ2-7,TRBV6-1,NA
CASSQDRDGKLFF,TGCGCCAGCAGCCAAGATAGGGATGGAAAACTGTTTTTT,NA,TRBJ1-4,TRBV4-1,few
CASSSLLRGAQETQYF,TGTGCCAGCAGCTCACTCCTCAGGGGGGCCCAAGAGACCCAGTACTTC,NA,TRBJ2-5,TRBV7-9,many
CSARGRETAYNEQFF,TGCAGTGCTAGGGGTCGGGAGACCGCCTACAATGAGCAGTTCTTC,NA,TRBJ2-1,TRBV20-1,many
CASSMTPDNSPLHF,TGTGCCAGTAGTATGACACCTGATAATTCACCCCTCCACTTT,NA,TRBJ1-6,TRBV19,many
CAWSPENYGYTF,TGTGCCTGGAGCCCAGAGAACTATGGCTACACCTTC,NA,TRBJ1-2,TRBV30,many
CASSLRNSPTDTQYF,TGTGCCAGCAGCTTGCGGAACAGCCCCACAGATACGCAGTATTTT,NA,TRBJ2-3,TRBV7-6,few
CASSIPKGGWTDTQYF,TGTGCCAGCAGCATCCCCAAGGGGGGGTGGACAGATACGCAGTATTTT,NA,TRBJ2-3,TRBV7-8,many
CSARVGRENTGELFF,TGCAGTGCTAGAGTGGGGAGGGAGAACACCGGGGAGCTGTTTTTT,TRBD2,TRBJ2-2,TRBV20-1,many
CSGLAGVETQYF,TGCAGCGGACTAGCGGGAGTAGAGACCCAGTACTTC,TRBD2,TRBJ2-5,TRBV29-1,many
CATSREWSYQETQYF,TGTGCCACCAGCAGAGAGTGGAGTTACCAAGAGACCCAGTACTTC,NA,TRBJ2-5,TRBV15,NA
CAWMRTDTQYF,TGTGCCTGGATGCGGACAGATACGCAGTATTTT,NA,TRBJ2-3,TRBV30,NA
CSGLRTENTEAFF,TGCAGCGGTTTGAGGACGGAGAACACTGAAGCTTTCTTT,NA,TRBJ1-1,TRBV29-1,many
CARGGSYSTDTQYF,TGTGCCAGAGGGGGGAGTTACAGCACAGATACGCAGTATTTT,NA,TRBJ2-3,TRBV2,many
CASSLLAGGSGVVHNEQFF,TGCGCCAGCAGCTTACTAGCGGGAGGGAGTGGAGTCGTCCACAATGAGCAGTTCTTC,TRBD2,TRBJ2-1,TRBV5-1,NA
CASSTGTGDGYTF,TGCGCCAGCAGCACCGGGACAGGGGATGGCTACACCTTC,TRBD1,TRBJ1-2,TRBV5-1,many
CSAGSGTTDTQYF,TGCAGTGCTGGTAGCGGGACCACAGATACGCAGTATTTT,TRBD2,TRBJ2-3,TRBV20-1,many
CASGSELAGFTGELFF,TGTGCTAGTGGTTCGGAACTAGCGGGATTCACCGGGGAGCTGTTTTTT,TRBD2,TRBJ2-2,TRBV12-5,few
CASSTGLAVNTGELFF,TGCGCCAGCAGCACGGGACTAGCGGTGAACACCGGGGAGCTGTTTTTT,TRBD2,TRBJ2-2,TRBV5-1,many
CASSLGGQGTYYGYTF,TGTGCCAGCAGCTTGGGGGGACAGGGGACTTACTATGGCTACACCTTC,TRBD1,TRBJ1-2,TRBV7-6,many
CASSADRGQGGYTF,TGTGCCAGCTCGGCGGACAGGGGGCAAGGTGGCTACACCTTC,TRBD1,TRBJ1-2,TRBV18,many
CASGANRDRGLQPQHF,TGTGCCAGCGGGGCCAATCGGGACAGAGGTCTACAGCCCCAGCATTTT,TRBD1,TRBJ1-5,TRBV27,NA
CASSIGDSGRHGEQFF,TGTGCCAGTAGTATAGGGGATAGCGGGAGACATGGTGAGCAGTTCTTC,TRBD2,TRBJ2-1,TRBV19,NA
CASSSGLAGGSSSYNEQFF,TGCGCCAGCAGCTCCGGACTAGCGGGAGGCTCAAGCTCCTACAATGAGCAGTTCTTC,TRBD2,TRBJ2-1,TRBV5-1,many
CATSDSGIQYF,TGTGCCACTAGCGACAGCGGCATTCAGTACTTC,NA,TRBJ2-4,TRBV24-1,many
CASSSPGLAAHKDEQFF,TGTGCCAGTAGTTCCCCGGGACTAGCGGCCCATAAGGATGAGCAGTTCTTC,TRBD2,TRBJ2-1,TRBV19,NA
CASSEFANTQYF,TGTGCCAGCAGTGAATTCGCTAATACGCAGTATTTT,NA,TRBJ2-3,TRBV25-1,many
CSARSNSGRFNEQFF,TGCAGTGCTAGATCTAATAGCGGGAGGTTCAATGAGCAGTTCTTC,TRBD2,TRBJ2-1,TRBV20-1,many
CASSAQLAGGTDTQYF,TGTGCCAGCAGTGCCCAACTAGCGGGAGGCACAGATACGCAGTATTTT,TRBD2,TRBJ2-3,TRBV6-4,many
CSANGNQGAGTDTQYF,TGCAGTGCTAATGGTAACCAGGGAGCCGGCACAGATACGCAGTATTTT,NA,TRBJ2-3,TRBV20-1,many
CASSVTYEQYF,TGTGCCAGCAGCGTCACTTACGAGCAGTACTTC,NA,TRBJ2-7,TRBV28,many
CAARLAQNTGELFF,TGTGCCGCTCGCTTAGCCCAGAACACCGGGGAGCTGTTTTTT,NA,TRBJ2-2,TRBV19,many
CASSFEGIVNQPQHF,TGTGCCAGCAGTTTTGAAGGGATTGTCAATCAGCCCCAGCATTTT,NA,TRBJ1-5,TRBV12-3/TRBV12-4,few
CASSQNRLALDGYTF,TGCGCCAGCAGCCAAAACAGGCTTGCTCTCGATGGCTACACCTTC,NA,TRBJ1-2,TRBV4-1,many
CASTVGGVGYEQYF,TGTGCCAGCACCGTGGGGGGGGTGGGATACGAGCAGTACTTC,TRBD2,TRBJ2-7,TRBV7-8,many
CASTSSSLGHNEQFF,TGTGCCAGCACTTCCTCTAGCTTGGGTCACAATGAGCAGTTCTTC,NA,TRBJ2-1,TRBV28,many
CASSPGTANTEAFF,TGCGCCAGCAGCCCCGGGACGGCGAACACTGAAGCTTTCTTT,NA,TRBJ1-1,TRBV5-1,many
CASSDQTGNEQFF,TGTGCCAGCAGTGACCAGACCGGCAATGAGCAGTTCTTC,NA,TRBJ2-1,TRBV2,many
CASSQSAGQGNYNEQFF,TGCGCCAGCAGTCAATCCGCAGGACAGGGCAACTACAATGAGCAGTTCTTC,TRBD1,TRBJ2-1,TRBV23-1,many
CASNPGKPSSPLHF,TGTGCCAGCAACCCCGGGAAACCAAGTTCACCCCTCCACTTT,NA,TRBJ1-6,TRBV7-9,many
CASSEEPFGTQYF,TGCGCCAGCAGTGAAGAGCCGTTTGGTACGCAGTATTTT,NA,TRBJ2-3,TRBV10-1,many
CASSPSQAYEQYF,TGTGCCAGCAGCCCGTCACAGGCCTACGAGCAGTACTTC,NA,TRBJ2-7,TRBV7-9,many
CASSPTYGGTGELFF,TGCGCCAGCAGCCCGACCTACGGGGGCACCGGGGAGCTGTTTTTT,NA,TRBJ2-2,TRBV4-1,many
CASSYTPTNPSPLIF,TGCGCCAGCAGCTACACTCCGACTAACCCCAGTCCGTTAATCTTC,NA,TRBJ2-7,TRBV5-1,few
CASSRGLAEETQYF,TGCGCCAGCAGCCGAGGACTAGCGGAAGAGACCCAGTACTTC,TRBD2,TRBJ2-5,TRBV4-1,many
CASSGWYQETQYF,TGTGCCAGCAGCGGATGGTACCAAGAGACCCAGTACTTC,NA,TRBJ2-5,TRBV11-2,many
CASSPQSLETQYF,TGTGCCAGCAGCCCACAGAGTTTAGAGACCCAGTACTTC,NA,TRBJ2-5,TRBV3-1,many
CASSPDRAHEQYF,TGTGCCAGCAGCCCGGACAGGGCCCACGAGCAGTACTTC,TRBD1,TRBJ2-7,TRBV7-8,many
CASSAQTGGTEAFF,TGTGCCAGCAGCGCCCAGACAGGGGGTACTGAAGCTTTCTTT,TRBD1,TRBJ1-1,TRBV9,few
CSVTTGVHNSPLHF,TGCAGCGTAACGACAGGGGTTCATAATTCACCCCTCCACTTT,TRBD1,TRBJ1-6,TRBV29-1,many
CASSLLGNSPLHF,TGTGCCAGCAGTTTATTAGGGAATTCACCCCTCCACTTT,NA,TRBJ1-6,TRBV27,many
CASSLDLEDTQYF,TGTGCCAGCAGCTTGGATCTTGAAGATACGCAGTATTTT,NA,TRBJ2-3,TRBV5-6,many
CASSLAVGMTGELFF,TGCGCCAGCAGCTTGGCCGTTGGGATGACCGGGGAGCTGTTTTTT,NA,TRBJ2-2,TRBV5-1,many